This T cell receptor (beta chain) was sequenced in a study of T cell responses to AZD1222 COVID-19 vaccine. General observations from the study: White British donors predominated, females outnumbered males, and clonal diversity was possibly underestimated. When two AZD1222 doses had been given, Spike-specific TCR breadth and depth rose. At study baseline, merely six AZD1222 recipients were seropositive.

TCRdb's copy holds only in-frame clones and misses some; the assay was immunoSEQ multiplex PCR. The table has around 130,000 clones, roughly 87% seen once. Trimming shortened V by 5 bases and J by 3 bases, and 7 bases separated the two germline ends. This CDR3 contains 12 residues. Germline assignment: CDR1 ENHRY and CDR2 SYGVKD. A note on this clone: Its antigen is currently unknown.

The TCR sequence derives from an adult who received the AZD1222 COVID-19 vaccine. The sample in question was peripheral blood, obtained 28 days after the second AZD1222 dose. The gene calls are TRBV10-3 and TRBJ1-1; possibly TRBD1 for D (5 bases). For the CDR3, the DNA is TGTGCCATCAGTACGGGGGACACTGAAGCTTTCTTT. Translated, it gives CAISTGDTEAFF.